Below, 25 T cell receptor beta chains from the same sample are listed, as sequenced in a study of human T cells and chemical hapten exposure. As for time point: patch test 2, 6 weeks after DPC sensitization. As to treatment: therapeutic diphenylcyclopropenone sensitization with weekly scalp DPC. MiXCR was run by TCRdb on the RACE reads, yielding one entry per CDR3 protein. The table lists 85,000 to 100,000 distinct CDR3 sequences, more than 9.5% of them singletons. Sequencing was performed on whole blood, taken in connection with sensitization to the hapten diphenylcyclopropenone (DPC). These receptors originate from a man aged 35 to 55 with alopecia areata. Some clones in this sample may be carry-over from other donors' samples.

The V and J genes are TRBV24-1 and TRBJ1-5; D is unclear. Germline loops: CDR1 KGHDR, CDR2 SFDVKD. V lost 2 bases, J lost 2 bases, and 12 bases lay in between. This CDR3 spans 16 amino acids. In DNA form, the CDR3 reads TGTGCCACCAGTGATTCGGGAGGGAGAGGCAATCAGCCCCAGCATTTT. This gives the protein CATSDSGGRGNQPQHF.

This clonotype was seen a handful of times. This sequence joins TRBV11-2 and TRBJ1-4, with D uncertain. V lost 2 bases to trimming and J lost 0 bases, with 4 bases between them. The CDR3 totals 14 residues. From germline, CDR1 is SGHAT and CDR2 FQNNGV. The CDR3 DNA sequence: TGTGCCAGCAGCTTACCAGCAACTAATGAAAAACTGTTTTTT. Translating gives CASSLPATNEKLFF.

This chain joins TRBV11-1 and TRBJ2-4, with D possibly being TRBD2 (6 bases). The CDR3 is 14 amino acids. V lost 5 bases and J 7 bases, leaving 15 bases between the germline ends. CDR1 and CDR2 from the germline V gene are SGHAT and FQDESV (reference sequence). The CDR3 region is CASSGSQTSNIQYF. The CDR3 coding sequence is TGTGCCAGCAGCGGTAGTCAAACTAGCAACATTCAGTACTTC.

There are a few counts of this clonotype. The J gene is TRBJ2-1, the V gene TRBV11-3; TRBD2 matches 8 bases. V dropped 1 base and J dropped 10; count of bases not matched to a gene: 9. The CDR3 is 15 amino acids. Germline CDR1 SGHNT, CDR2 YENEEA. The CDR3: CASSLASLAGGEQFF. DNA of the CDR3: TGTGCCAGCAGCTTAGCTTCCCTAGCGGGTGGCGAGCAGTTCTTC.

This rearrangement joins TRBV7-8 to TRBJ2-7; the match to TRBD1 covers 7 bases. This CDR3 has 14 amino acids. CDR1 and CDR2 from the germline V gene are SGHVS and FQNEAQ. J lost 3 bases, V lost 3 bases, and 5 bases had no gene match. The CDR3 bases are TGTGCCAGCAGCTTCCGGGACAGAGACTACGAGCAGTACTTC. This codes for CASSFRDRDYEQYF.

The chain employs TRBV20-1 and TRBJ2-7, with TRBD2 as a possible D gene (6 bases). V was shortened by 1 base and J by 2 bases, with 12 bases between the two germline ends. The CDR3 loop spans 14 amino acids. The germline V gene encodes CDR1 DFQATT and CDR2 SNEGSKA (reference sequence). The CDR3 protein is CSARAAGPTYEQYF. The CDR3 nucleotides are TGCAGTGCTAGAGCCGCGGGACCGACCTACGAGCAGTACTTC.

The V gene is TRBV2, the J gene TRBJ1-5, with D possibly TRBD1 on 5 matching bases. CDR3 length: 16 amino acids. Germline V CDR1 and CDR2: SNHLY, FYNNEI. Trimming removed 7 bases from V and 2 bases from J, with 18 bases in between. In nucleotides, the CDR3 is TGTGCCAGCACTCGGGACCGACGGGGGGGCAATCAGCCCCAGCATTTT. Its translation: CASTRDRRGGNQPQHF.

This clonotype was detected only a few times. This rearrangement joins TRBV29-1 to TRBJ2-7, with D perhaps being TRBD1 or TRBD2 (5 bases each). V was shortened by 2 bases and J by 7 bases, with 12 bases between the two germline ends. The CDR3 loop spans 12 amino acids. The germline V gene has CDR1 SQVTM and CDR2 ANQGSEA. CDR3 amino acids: CSVEPGTSEQYF. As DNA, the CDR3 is TGCAGCGTTGAACCCGGGACGAGTGAGCAGTACTTC.

This CDR3 is CAWSVQPTPTDTQYF. The CDR3 bases are TGTGCCTGGAGTGTACAACCCACGCCCACAGATACGCAGTATTTT. The rearrangement uses TRBV30 and TRBJ2-3, with no clear D. The V end lost 0 bases, the J end lost 2 bases, and 12 bases lay between the germline ends. Germline V gives CDR1 GTSNPN, CDR2 SVGIG (reference sequence). The CDR3 contains 15 residues.

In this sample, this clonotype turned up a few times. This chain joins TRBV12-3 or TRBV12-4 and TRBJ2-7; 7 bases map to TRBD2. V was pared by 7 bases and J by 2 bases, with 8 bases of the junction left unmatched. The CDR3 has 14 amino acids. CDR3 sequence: CASTYGGLAYEQYF. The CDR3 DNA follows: TGTGCCAGCACGTACGGGGGGTTAGCCTACGAGCAGTACTTC.

CDR3 residues: CASSPMAGLGLGEQYF. CDR3 nucleotides: TGTGCCAGCAGTCCGATGGCAGGACTAGGTTTAGGGGAGCAGTACTTC. The chain recombines TRBV12-3 or TRBV12-4 with TRBJ2-7, with 7 bases lining up with TRBD2. With V trimmed by 5 bases and J by 7 bases, 17 bases remained unmatched. The length of the CDR3 is 16 residues.

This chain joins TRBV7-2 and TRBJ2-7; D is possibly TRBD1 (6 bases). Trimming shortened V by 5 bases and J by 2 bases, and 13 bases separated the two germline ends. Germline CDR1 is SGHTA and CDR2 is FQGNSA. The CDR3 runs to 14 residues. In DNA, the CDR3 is TGTGCCAGCAGCCGGACAGTACTCACCTACGAGCAGTACTTC. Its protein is CASSRTVLTYEQYF.

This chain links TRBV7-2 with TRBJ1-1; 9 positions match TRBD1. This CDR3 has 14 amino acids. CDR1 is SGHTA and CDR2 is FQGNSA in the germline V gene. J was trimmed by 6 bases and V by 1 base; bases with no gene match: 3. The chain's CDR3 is CASSLDRGRAEAFF. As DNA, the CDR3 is TGTGCCAGCAGCTTAGACAGGGGGCGCGCTGAAGCTTTCTTT.

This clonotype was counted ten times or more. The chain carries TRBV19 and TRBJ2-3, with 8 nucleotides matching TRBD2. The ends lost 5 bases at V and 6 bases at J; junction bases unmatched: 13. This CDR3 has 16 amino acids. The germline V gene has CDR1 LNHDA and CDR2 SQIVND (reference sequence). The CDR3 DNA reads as TGTGCCAGTAGTTCCCCTAAAGCGGGAGCATTGGATACGCAGTATTTT. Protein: CASSSPKAGALDTQYF.

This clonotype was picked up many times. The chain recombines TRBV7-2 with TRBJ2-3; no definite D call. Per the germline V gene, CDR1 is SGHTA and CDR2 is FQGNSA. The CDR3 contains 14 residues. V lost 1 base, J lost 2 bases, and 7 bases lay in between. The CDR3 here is CASSLVSNTDTQYF. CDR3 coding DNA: TGTGCCAGCAGCTTAGTGAGCAACACAGATACGCAGTATTTT.

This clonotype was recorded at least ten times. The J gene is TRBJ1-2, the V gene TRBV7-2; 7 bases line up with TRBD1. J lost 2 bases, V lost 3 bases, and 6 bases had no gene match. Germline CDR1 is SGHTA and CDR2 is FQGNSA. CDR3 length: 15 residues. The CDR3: CASSFSGTENYGYTF. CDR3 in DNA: TGTGCCAGCAGCTTTTCCGGGACAGAGAACTATGGCTACACCTTC. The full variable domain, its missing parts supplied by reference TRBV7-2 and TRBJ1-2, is GAGVSQSPSNKVTEKGKDVELRCDPISGHTALYWYRQSLGQGLEFLIYFQGNSAPDKSGLPSDRFSAERTGGSVSTLTIQRTQQEDSAVYLCASSFSGTENYGYTFGSGTRLTVV.

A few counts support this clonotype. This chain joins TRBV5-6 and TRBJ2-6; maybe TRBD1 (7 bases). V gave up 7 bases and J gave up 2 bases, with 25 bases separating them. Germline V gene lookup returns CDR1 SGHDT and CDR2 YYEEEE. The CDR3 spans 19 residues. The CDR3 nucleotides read TGTGCCAGCCTACTTACTGGAGGCAGGGGGAGGCCTGGGGCCAACGTCCTGACTTTC. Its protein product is CASLLTGGRGRPGANVLTF.

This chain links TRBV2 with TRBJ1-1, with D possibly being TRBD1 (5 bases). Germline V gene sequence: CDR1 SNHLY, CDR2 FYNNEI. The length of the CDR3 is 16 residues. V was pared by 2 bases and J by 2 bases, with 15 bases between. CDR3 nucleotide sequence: TGTGCCAGCAGTGAACCGGGGTCCGGGACCAACACTGAAGCTTTCTTT. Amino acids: CASSEPGSGTNTEAFF.

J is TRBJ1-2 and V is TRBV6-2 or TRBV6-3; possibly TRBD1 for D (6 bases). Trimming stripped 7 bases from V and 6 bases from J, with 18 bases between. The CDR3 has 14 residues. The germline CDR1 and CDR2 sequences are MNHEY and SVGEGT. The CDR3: CASIIPGARDGYTF. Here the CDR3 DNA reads TGTGCCAGCATAATTCCAGGGGCCAGGGATGGCTACACCTTC.

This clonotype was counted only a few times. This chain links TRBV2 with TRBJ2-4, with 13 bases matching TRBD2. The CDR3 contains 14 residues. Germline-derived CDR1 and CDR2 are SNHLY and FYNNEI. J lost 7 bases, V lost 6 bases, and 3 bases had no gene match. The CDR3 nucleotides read TGTGCCAGCAGCGGACTAGCGGGAGAGAACATTCAGTACTTC. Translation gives CASSGLAGENIQYF.

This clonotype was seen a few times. CDR3 sequence reads: CASSPGAPIYGYTF. The DNA of the CDR3 is TGTGCCAGCAGTCCTGGGGCACCGATCTATGGCTACACCTTC. V is TRBV6-5 and J is TRBJ1-2; D possibly corresponds to TRBD1 (5 bases). The ends were cut back, 5 bases at V and 4 bases at J, with 14 bases in the middle. Germline V gene data show CDR1 as MNHEY and CDR2 as SVGAGI. The CDR3 spans 14 residues.

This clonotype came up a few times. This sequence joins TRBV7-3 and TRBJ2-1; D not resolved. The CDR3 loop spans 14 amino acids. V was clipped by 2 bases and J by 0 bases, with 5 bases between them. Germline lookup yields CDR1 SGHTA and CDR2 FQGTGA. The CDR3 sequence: CASSLSSSYNEQFF. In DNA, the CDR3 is TGTGCCAGCAGCTTATCTAGCTCCTACAATGAGCAGTTCTTC. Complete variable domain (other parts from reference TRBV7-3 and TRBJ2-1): GAGVSQTPSNKVTEKGKYVELRCDPISGHTALYWYRQSLGQGPEFLIYFQGTGAADDSGLPNDRFFAVRPEGSVSTLKIQRTERGDSAVYLCASSLSSSYNEQFFGPGTRLTVL.

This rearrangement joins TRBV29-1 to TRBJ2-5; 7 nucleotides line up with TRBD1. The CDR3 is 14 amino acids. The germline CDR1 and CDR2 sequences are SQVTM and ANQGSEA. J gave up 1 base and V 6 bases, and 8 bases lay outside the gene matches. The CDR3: CSVLPGQLQETQYF. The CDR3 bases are TGCAGCGTCTTACCGGGACAGCTCCAAGAGACCCAGTACTTC.

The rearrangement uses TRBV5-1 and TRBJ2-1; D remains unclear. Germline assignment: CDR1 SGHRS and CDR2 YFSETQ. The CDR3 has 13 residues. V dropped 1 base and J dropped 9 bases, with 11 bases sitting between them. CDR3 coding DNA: TGCGCCAGCAGCTTGATCCGTGGCGGTGAGCAGTTCTTC. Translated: CASSLIRGGEQFF.

The CDR3: CSVKGGGEQFF. The CDR3 nucleotides read TGCAGCGTCAAAGGGGGAGGTGAGCAGTTCTTC. V usage is TRBV29-1 and J usage is TRBJ2-1; D assignment may be TRBD1 or TRBD2 (6 bases each). The CDR3 runs 11 residues. From germline, CDR1 is SQVTM and CDR2 ANQGSEA. V dropped 6 bases and J dropped 9 bases, with 12 bases sitting between them.